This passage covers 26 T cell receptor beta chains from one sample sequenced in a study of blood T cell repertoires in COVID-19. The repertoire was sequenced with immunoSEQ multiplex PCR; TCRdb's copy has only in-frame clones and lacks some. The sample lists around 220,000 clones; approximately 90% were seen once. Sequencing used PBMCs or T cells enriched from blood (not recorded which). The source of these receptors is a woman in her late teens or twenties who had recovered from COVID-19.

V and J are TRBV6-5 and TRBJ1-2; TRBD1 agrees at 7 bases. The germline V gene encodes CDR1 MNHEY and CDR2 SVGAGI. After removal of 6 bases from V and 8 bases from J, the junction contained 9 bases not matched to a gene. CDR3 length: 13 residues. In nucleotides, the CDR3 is TGTGCCAGCAGCTTACAGGGGTATGGGGGCTACACCTTC. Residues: CASSLQGYGGYTF.

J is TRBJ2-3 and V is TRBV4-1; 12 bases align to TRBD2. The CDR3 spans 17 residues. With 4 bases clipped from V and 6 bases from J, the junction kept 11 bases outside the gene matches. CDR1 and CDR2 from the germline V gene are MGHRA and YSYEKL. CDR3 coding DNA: TGCGCCAGCAGCCTCTTTGGACTAGCGGGACTAAGGGATACGCAGTATTTT. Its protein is CASSLFGLAGLRDTQYF.

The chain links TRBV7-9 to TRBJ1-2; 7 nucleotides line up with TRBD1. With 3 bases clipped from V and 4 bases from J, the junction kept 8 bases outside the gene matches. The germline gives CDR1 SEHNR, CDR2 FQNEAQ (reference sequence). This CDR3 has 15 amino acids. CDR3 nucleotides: TGTGCCAGCAGCTTGGAACTAACAGGGGCCTATGGCTACACCTTC. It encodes CASSLELTGAYGYTF.

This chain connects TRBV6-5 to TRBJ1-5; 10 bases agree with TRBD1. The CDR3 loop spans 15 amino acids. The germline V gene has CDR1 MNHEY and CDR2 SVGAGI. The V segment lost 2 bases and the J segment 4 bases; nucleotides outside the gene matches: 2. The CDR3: CASSYGGQGNQPQHF. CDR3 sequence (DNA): TGTGCCAGCAGTTACGGGGGACAGGGGAATCAGCCCCAGCATTTT.

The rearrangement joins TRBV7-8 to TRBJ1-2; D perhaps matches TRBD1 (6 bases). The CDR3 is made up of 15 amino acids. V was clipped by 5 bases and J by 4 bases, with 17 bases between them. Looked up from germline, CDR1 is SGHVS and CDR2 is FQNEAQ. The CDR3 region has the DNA TGTGCCAGCAGCCCTACAGGGTCCCCCAGCTATGGCTACACCTTC. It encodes CASSPTGSPSYGYTF.

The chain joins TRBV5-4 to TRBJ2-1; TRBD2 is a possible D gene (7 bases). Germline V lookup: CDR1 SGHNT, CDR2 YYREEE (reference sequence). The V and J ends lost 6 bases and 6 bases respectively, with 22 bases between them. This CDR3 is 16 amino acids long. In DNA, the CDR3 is TGTGCCAGCACCCGGGGTGGGCCGGGGGGCGGCAATGAGCAGTTCTTC. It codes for CASTRGGPGGGNEQFF. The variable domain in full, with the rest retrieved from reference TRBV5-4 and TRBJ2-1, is ETGVTQSPTHLIKTRGQQVTLRCSSQSGHNTVSWYQQALGQGPQFIFQYYREEENGRGNFPPRFSGLQFPNYSSELNVNALELDDSALYLCASTRGGPGGGNEQFFGPGTRLTVL.

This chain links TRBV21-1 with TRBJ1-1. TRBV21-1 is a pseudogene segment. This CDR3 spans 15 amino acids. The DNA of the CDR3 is TGTGCCAGCACCCACAGTTATCGGGGGAACACTGAAGCTTTCTTT. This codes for CASTHSYRGNTEAFF.

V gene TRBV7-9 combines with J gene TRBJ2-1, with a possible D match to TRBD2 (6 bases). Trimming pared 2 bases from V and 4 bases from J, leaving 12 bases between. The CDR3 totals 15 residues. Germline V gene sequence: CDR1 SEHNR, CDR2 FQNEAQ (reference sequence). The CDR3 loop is CASSLTDGTYNEQFF. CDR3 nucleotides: TGTGCCAGCAGCTTAACCGATGGGACTTACAATGAGCAGTTCTTC.

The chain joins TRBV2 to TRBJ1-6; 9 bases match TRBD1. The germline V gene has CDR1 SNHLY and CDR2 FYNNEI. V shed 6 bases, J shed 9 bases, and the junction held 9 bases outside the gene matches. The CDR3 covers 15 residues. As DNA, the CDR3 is TGTGCCAGCAGGGGAGGGACAGGGAAAGGTTCACCCCTCCACTTT. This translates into CASRGGTGKGSPLHF. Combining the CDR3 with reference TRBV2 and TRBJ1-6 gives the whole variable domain EPEVTQTPSHQVTQMGQEVILRCVPISNHLYFYWYRQILGQKVEFLVSFYNNEISEKSEIFDDQFSVERPDGSNFTLKIRSTKLEDSAMYFCASRGGTGKGSPLHFGNGTRLTVT.

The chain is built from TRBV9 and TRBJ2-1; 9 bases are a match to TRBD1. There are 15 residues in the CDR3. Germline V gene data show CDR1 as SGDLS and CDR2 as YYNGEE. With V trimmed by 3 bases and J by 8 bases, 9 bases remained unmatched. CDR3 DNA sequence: TGTGCCAGCAGCGAGGGGACAGGGAATATAGATGAGCAGTTCTTC. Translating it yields CASSEGTGNIDEQFF.

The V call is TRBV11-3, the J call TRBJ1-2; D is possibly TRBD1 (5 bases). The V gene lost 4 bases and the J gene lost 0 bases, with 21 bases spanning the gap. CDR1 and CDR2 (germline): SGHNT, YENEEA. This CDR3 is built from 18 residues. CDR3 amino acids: CASSSVGGESSANYGYTF. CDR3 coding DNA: TGTGCCAGCAGCTCCGTGGGGGGTGAGAGTTCGGCTAACTATGGCTACACCTTC.

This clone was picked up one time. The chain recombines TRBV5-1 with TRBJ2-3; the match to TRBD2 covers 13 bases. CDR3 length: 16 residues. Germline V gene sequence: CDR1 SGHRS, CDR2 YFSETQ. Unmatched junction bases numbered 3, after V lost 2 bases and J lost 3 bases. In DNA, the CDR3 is TGCGCCAGCAGCTTCGGGACTAGCGGGGAGACAGATACGCAGTATTTT. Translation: CASSFGTSGETDTQYF.

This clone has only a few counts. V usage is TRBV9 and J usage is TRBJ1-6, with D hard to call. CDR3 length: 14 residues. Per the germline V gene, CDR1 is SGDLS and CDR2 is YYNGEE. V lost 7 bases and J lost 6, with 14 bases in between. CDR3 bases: TGTGCCAGCGAGTCGGGGTCGGGTAATTCACCCCTCCACTTT. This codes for CASESGSGNSPLHF.

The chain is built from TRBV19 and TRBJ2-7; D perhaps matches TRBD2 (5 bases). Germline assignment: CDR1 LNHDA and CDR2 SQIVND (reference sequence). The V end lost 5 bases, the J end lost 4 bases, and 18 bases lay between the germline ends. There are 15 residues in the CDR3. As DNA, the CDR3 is TGTGCCAGTAGTCCCTCGGCAAATACGGGGTACGAGCAGTACTTC. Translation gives CASSPSANTGYEQYF.

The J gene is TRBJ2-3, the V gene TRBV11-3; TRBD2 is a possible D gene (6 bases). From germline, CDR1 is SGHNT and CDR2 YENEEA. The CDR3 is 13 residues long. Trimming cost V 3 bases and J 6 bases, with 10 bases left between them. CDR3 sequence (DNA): TGTGCCAGCAGCTTGGAGGGCCTCGATACGCAGTATTTT. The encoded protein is CASSLEGLDTQYF.

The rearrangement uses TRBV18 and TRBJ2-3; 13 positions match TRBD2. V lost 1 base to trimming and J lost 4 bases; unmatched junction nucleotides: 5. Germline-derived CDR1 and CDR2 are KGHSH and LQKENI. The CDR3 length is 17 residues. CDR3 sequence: CASSPLGLAGAPDTQYF. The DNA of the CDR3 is TGTGCCAGCTCACCACTCGGACTAGCGGGAGCGCCAGATACGCAGTATTTT. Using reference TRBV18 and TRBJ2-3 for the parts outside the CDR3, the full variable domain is NAGVMQNPRHLVRRRGQEARLRCSPMKGHSHVYWYRQLPEEGLKFMVYLQKENIIDESGMPKERFSAEFPKEGPSILRIQQVVRGDSAAYFCASSPLGLAGAPDTQYFGPGTRLTVL.

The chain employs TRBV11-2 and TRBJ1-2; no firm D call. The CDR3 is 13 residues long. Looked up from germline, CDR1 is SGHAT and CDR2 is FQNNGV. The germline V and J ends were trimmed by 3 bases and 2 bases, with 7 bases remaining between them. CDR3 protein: CASSLSENYGYTF. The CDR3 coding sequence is TGTGCCAGCAGCTTGTCGGAGAACTATGGCTACACCTTC.

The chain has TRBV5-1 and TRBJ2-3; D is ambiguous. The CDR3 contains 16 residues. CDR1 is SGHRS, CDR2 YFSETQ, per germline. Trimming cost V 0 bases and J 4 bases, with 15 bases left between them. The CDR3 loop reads CASSLGASVSADTQYF. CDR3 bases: TGCGCCAGCAGCTTGGGAGCATCTGTATCCGCAGATACGCAGTATTTT.

The CDR3 DNA sequence: TGTGCCAGCAGTACTAGGGATACGCAGTATTTT. Translated: CASSTRDTQYF. The V and J genes are TRBV2 and TRBJ2-3; perhaps TRBD2 as D (5 bases). The CDR3 is 11 amino acids. V lost 5 bases and J 6 bases, leaving 6 bases between the germline ends. Germline-derived CDR1 and CDR2 are SNHLY and FYNNEI. The entire variable domain, with the rest obtained from reference TRBV2 and TRBJ2-3, is as follows: EPEVTQTPSHQVTQMGQEVILRCVPISNHLYFYWYRQILGQKVEFLVSFYNNEISEKSEIFDDQFSVERPDGSNFTLKIRSTKLEDSAMYFCASSTRDTQYFGPGTRLTVL.

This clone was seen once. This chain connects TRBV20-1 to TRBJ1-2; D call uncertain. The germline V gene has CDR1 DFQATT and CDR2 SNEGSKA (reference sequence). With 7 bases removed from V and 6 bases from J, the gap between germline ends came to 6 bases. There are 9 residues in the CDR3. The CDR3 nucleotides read TGCAGTGTAACAGATGGCTACACCTTC. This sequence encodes CSVTDGYTF.

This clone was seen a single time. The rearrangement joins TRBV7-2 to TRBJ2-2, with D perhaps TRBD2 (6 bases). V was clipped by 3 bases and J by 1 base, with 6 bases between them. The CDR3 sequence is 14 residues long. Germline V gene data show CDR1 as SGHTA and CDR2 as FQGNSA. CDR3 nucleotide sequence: TGTGCCAGCAGCTTGGGGGGGAACACCGGGGAGCTGTTTTTT. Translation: CASSLGGNTGELFF. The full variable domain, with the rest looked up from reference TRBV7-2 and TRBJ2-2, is GAGVSQSPSNKVTEKGKDVELRCDPISGHTALYWYRQSLGQGLEFLIYFQGNSAPDKSGLPSDRFSAERTGGSVSTLTIQRTQQEDSAVYLCASSLGGNTGELFFGEGSRLTVL.

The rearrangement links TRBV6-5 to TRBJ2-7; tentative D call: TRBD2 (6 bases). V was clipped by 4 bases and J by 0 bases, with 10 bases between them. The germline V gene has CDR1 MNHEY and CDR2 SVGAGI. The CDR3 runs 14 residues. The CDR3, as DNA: TGTGCCAGCAGTTCCCAGCGGGCCTCCTACGAGCAGTACTTC. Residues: CASSSQRASYEQYF.

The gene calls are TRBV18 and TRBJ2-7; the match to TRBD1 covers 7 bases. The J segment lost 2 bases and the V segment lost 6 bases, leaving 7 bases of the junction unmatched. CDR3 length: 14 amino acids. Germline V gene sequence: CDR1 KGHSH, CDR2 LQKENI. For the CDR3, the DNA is TGTGCCAGCTCGCAGGGGGACGGCACCTACGAGCAGTACTTC. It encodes CASSQGDGTYEQYF.

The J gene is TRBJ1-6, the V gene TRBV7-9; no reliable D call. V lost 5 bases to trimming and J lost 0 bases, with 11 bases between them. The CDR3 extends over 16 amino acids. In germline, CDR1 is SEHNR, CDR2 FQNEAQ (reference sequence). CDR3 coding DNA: TGTGCCAGCAGCACCCTGAGAAGCTCCTATAATTCACCCCTCCACTTT. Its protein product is CASSTLRSSYNSPLHF.

CDR3 region: CASSPYVHQQGTEAFF. The CDR3 DNA reads TGCGCCAGCAGCCCCTACGTCCACCAACAGGGAACTGAAGCTTTCTTT. The chain combines TRBV4-1 with TRBJ1-1; TRBD1 is a possible D gene (6 bases). V was pared by 4 bases and J by 5 bases, with 20 bases between. CDR1 is MGHRA, CDR2 YSYEKL, per germline. The CDR3 covers 16 residues.

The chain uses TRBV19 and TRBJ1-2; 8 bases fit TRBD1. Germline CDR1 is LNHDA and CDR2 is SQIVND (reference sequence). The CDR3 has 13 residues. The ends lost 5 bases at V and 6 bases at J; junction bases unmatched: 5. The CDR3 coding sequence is TGTGCCAGTAGTTCGGACAGGGCGGATGGCTACACCTTC. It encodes CASSSDRADGYTF. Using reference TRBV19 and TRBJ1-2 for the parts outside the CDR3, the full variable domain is DGGITQSPKYLFRKEGQNVTLSCEQNLNHDAMYWYRQDPGQGLRLIYYSQIVNDFQKGDIAEGYSVSREKKESFPLTVTSAQKNPTAFYLCASSSDRADGYTFGSGTRLTVV.